Included here is one T cell receptor beta chain sequence, with context. What it binds is unknown. The record originates from a study of stem cell transplantation in POMP-related autoinflammatory disease. About the study: The study hypothesized thymoproteasome defects skew the TRB repertoire via impaired CD8+ selection. CD8+ T cells were low and CD4+ cells naive-skewed before transplant. Study-level points and caveats: Fewer unique TRB V-J gene pairings were identified in patients with PRAID. PRAID patients trended toward lower TRB diversity and higher clonality in all analyzed T-cell subsets.

V lost 2 bases and J lost 7, with 14 bases in between. The CDR3 runs 14 residues. Germline values: CDR1 MNHNS, CDR2 SASEGT. The protocol was immunoSEQ multiplex PCR, while the TCRdb copy is restricted to in-frame clones and leaves out a portion. Here the sample spans 68,000 or so clones, approximately 91% being singletons. The V and J genes are TRBV6-1 and TRBJ2-5; D not resolved. The specimen comprised CD4+ T cells from PBMCs, sampled after stem cell transplantation. This sequence originates from a human patient with POMP-related autoinflammation and immune dysregulation (PRAID). The graft donor may have given rise to some T cells. CDR3 coding DNA: TGTGCCAGCAGTGAAAGGGTCCGCCGTGGGACCCAGTACTTC. This translates into CASSERVRRGTQYF.